This TCR beta chain was sequenced during a study of T-cell memory formation after mild COVID-19. The CDR3 contains 12 residues. Trimming took 6 bases from V and 7 from J, leaving 12 bases between them. This clonotype was counted between two and nine times. Its specificity is unknown. Study findings and constraints: Among CD4+ contracting clones, most were CM and EM, and CD8+ ones EMRA. Within pre-infection memory, some responding clones were found, suggesting cross-reactive memory joined. Clones that contracted from day 15 to 85 had balanced CD4/CD8; later expanders were CD4+ biased.

One entry per CDR3 protein, called by TCRdb with MiXCR from the 5' RACE reads. The table includes approximately 410,000 distinct CDR3 sequences, about 25% detected once. The rearrangement uses TRBV12-3 or TRBV12-4 and TRBJ2-5; possible D gene TRBD2, 5 bases. This clonotype was obtained from an adult woman who had mild COVID-19 (a few samples of this study predate the infection). Cell type and time point are not known. The sample taken for sequencing was PBMCs or a T cell subset sorted from them (not recorded which). This chain's CDR3 is CASRRVGVTQYF. The CDR3 DNA is TGTGCCAGCAGGAGAGTGGGAGTGACCCAGTACTTC.